These 29 T cell receptor beta chains were all obtained from the same sample, sequenced in a study of beta chain features in type 1 diabetes (dated 2018 in TCRdb). Libraries were constructed by the immunoSEQ multiplex PCR assay. The entire isolated RNA was reverse transcribed using the High Capacity cDNA Reverse Transcription Kit, and thus expressed TCRB transcripts were sequenced. The source is immuneACCESS, and TCRdb retained only in-frame sequences with V and J called. Part of the clones is not carried over; for the studies checked, unresolved V genes explain less than half of this, and the remainder is unexplained. In this sample the table shows 35,000 or so clones, roughly two thirds of which occur a single time. The top ten clonotypes cover 2% to 2.5% of the sample. Sequenced sample: Tregs from blood. In the paper's terms, the cell subset or site label means: regulatory CD4+ T cells. These receptors all stem from a woman between 25 and 40 years old in good health.

The V and J genes are TRBV29-1 and TRBJ2-1; D possibly corresponds to TRBD2 (6 bases). Germline values: CDR1 SQVTM, CDR2 ANQGSEA. V was trimmed by 7 bases and J by 8 bases, leaving 12 bases between them. This CDR3 is built from 11 residues. The CDR3 reads CSGRTIYEQFF. CDR3 nucleotides: TGCAGCGGTCGGACTATCTATGAGCAGTTCTTC.

The V gene is TRBV4-2, the J gene TRBJ2-7, with 7 bases matching TRBD2. The CDR3 is 17 residues long. CDR1 is LGHNA and CDR2 is YNFKEQ in the germline V gene. The J segment lost 2 bases and the V segment lost 4 bases, leaving 14 bases of the junction unmatched. In DNA form, the CDR3 reads TGTGCCAGCAGCCCCGATGACGCTAGGACTAGTGCCTACGAGCAGTACTTC. Its translation: CASSPDDARTSAYEQYF.

This chain joins TRBV5-1 and TRBJ2-7; TRBD2 is a possible D gene (7 bases). Germline CDR1 and CDR2: SGHRS and YFSETQ. The CDR3 covers 15 residues. Trimming cost V 0 bases and J 3 bases, with 13 bases left between them. CDR3 protein: CASSLVTGGGYEQYF. CDR3 sequence (DNA): TGCGCCAGCAGCTTGGTTACGGGGGGCGGCTACGAGCAGTACTTC.

This clone was seen only a few times. The chain couples TRBV7-9 to TRBJ2-7; no firm D call. The CDR3 is 16 amino acids. Germline loops: CDR1 SEHNR, CDR2 FQNEAQ (reference sequence). V lost 0 bases to trimming and J lost 0 bases, with 12 bases between them. CDR3 sequence (DNA): TGTGCCAGCAGCTTAGCGCTATCCTACAGCTCCTACGAGCAGTACTTC. Its protein is CASSLALSYSSYEQYF.

This chain joins TRBV28 and TRBJ2-7; D may be TRBD2 (5 bases). CDR1 and CDR2 (germline): MDHEN, SYDVKM. CDR3 length: 14 residues. The germline V and J ends were trimmed by 1 base and 2 bases, with 9 bases remaining between them. CDR3 sequence (DNA): TGTGCCAGCAGTTTATTCCGGGGAACCTACGAGCAGTACTTC. It codes for CASSLFRGTYEQYF.

This chain joins TRBV25-1 and TRBJ1-2; perhaps TRBD1 as D (5 bases). Germline CDR1 MGHDK, CDR2 SYGVNS. V was cut by 8 bases and J by 8 bases, with 15 bases left in between. The CDR3 is 12 residues long. In DNA form, the CDR3 reads TGTGCCAGCGGATCCCGGGGGGAGGGCTACACCTTC. It yields the protein CASGSRGEGYTF.

V and J are TRBV6-1 and TRBJ2-1; 8 bases line up with TRBD2. The CDR3 sequence is 15 residues long. Germline V gene data show CDR1 as MNHNS and CDR2 as SASEGT. V shed 6 bases and J 0 bases; nucleotides not matched to a gene: 4. The chain's CDR3 is CASRLSGSSYNEQFF. CDR3 nucleotide sequence: TGTGCCAGCAGACTAAGCGGGAGCTCCTACAATGAGCAGTTCTTC.

The chain employs TRBV6-5 and TRBJ2-2; maybe TRBD1 (6 bases). The germline CDR1 and CDR2 sequences are MNHEY and SVGAGI. The CDR3 totals 14 residues. Trimming shortened V by 7 bases and J by 6 bases, and 15 bases separated the two germline ends. The CDR3 spells CASKPTQGSGELFF. CDR3 DNA sequence: TGTGCCAGCAAACCGACACAGGGATCCGGGGAGCTGTTTTTT.

This chain connects TRBV4-1 to TRBJ2-5, with 8 positions matching TRBD2. TRBJ2-7 explains the end of the DNA better; the J call may be wrong. CDR1 and CDR2 from the germline V gene are MGHRA and YSYEKL. CDR3 length: 17 amino acids. CDR3 in amino acids: CASSQVSPASGSYEQYF. In DNA, the CDR3 is TGCGCCAGCAGCCAAGTATCCCCCGCTAGCGGGTCCTACGAGCAGTACTTC.

This clone was seen more than once but under ten times. The V gene is TRBV28, the J gene TRBJ2-5; TRBD1 might be the D (6 bases). Germline V lookup: CDR1 MDHEN, CDR2 SYDVKM. The V and J ends lost 5 bases and 5 bases respectively, with 18 bases between them. The CDR3 contains 15 residues. CDR3 residues: CASSKMTGYGETQYF. CDR3 sequence (DNA): TGTGCCAGCAGTAAGATGACAGGCTACGGGGAGACCCAGTACTTC.

This clone has only one observation. An end of the junction does not agree with germline; a read error may underlie this. The J gene is TRBJ2-7, the V gene TRBV5-1, with D perhaps TRBD1 (5 bases). The CDR3 length is 13 residues. In germline, CDR1 is SGHRS, CDR2 YFSETQ. This CDR3 reads CASTLVQGYEQYF. The CDR3 region has the DNA TGCGCCAGCACCTTGGTTCAGGGCTACGAGCAGTACTTC.

In its sample, this clone was seen a few times. The chain links TRBV7-8 to TRBJ1-5, with D possibly matching TRBD1 (5 bases). Germline CDR1 and CDR2: SGHVS and FQNEAQ. Trimming left V 2 bases short and J 6 bases short, with 14 bases between. CDR3 size: 15 residues. CDR3 nucleotide sequence: TGTGCCAGCAGCTTAAGGGGAGGTCGGCGTCAGCCCCAGCATTTT. It codes for CASSLRGGRRQPQHF.

The count of this clone is one. This rearrangement joins TRBV6-5 to TRBJ2-7; 8 bases map to TRBD1. The CDR3 loop spans 13 amino acids. V was pared by 6 bases and J by 6 bases, with 7 bases of the junction left unmatched. CDR1 and CDR2 (germline): MNHEY, SVGAGI. This CDR3 is CASRLGQASEQYF. CDR3 nucleotide sequence: TGTGCCAGCAGGTTGGGACAGGCCAGCGAGCAGTACTTC.

V is TRBV19 and J is TRBJ1-1; tentative D call: TRBD1 (5 bases). CDR1 is LNHDA, CDR2 SQIVND, per germline (reference sequence). Trimming took off 7 bases at V and 4 bases at J, with 13 bases between the two ends. The CDR3 is made up of 13 amino acids. The CDR3 reads CASTMGGGTEAFF. Written as DNA, the CDR3 is TGTGCCAGTACCATGGGGGGGGGCACTGAAGCTTTCTTT. Combining the CDR3 with reference TRBV19 and TRBJ1-1 gives the whole variable domain DGGITQSPKYLFRKEGQNVTLSCEQNLNHDAMYWYRQDPGQGLRLIYYSQIVNDFQKGDIAEGYSVSREKKESFPLTVTSAQKNPTAFYLCASTMGGGTEAFFGQGTRLTVV.

The V gene is TRBV2, the J gene TRBJ2-1, with 12 bases identical to TRBD2. V was pared by 2 bases and J by 9 bases, with 17 bases of the junction left unmatched. The CDR3 loop spans 19 amino acids. Looked up from germline, CDR1 is SNHLY and CDR2 is FYNNEI. CDR3 loop: CASSEWATSGRSSDSEQFF. CDR3 bases: TGTGCCAGCAGTGAATGGGCGACTAGCGGGAGATCTTCGGACAGTGAGCAGTTCTTC.

The chain links TRBV18 to TRBJ2-1; 7 bases agree with TRBD1. The germline V gene encodes CDR1 KGHSH and CDR2 LQKENI. The CDR3 is made up of 18 amino acids. Germline trimming cut 6 bases from V and 0 bases from J; bases unmatched to any gene: 14. The CDR3 DNA reads TGTGCCAGCTCCCCAGGGATCGGACAGGCGAGCTCCTACAATGAGCAGTTCTTC. It specifies CASSPGIGQASSYNEQFF.

The V and J genes are TRBV7-8 and TRBJ2-7; the D gene is possibly TRBD1 (5 bases). V was shortened by 3 bases and J by 3 bases, with 9 bases between the two germline ends. This CDR3 region has 13 residues. Germline-derived CDR1 and CDR2 are SGHVS and FQNEAQ. The CDR3 DNA is TGTGCCAGCAGCTTTAAGACAGACTACGAGCAGTACTTC. This gives the protein CASSFKTDYEQYF.

This clone was seen a single time. The chain employs TRBV7-2 and TRBJ2-7, with D maybe TRBD1 (6 bases). With 5 bases removed from V and 6 bases from J, the gap between germline ends came to 11 bases. CDR3 length equals 12 residues. Germline lookup yields CDR1 SGHTA and CDR2 FQGNSA. The CDR3 is CASSTGQFEQYF. CDR3 bases: TGTGCCAGCAGCACGGGACAATTCGAGCAGTACTTC.

The chain is built from TRBV6-5 and TRBJ2-5; 9 nucleotides line up with TRBD2. This CDR3 region has 15 residues. Germline V CDR1 and CDR2: MNHEY, SVGAGI. Trimming at V came to 2 bases and at J to 5 bases, leaving 6 bases not matched to a gene. CDR3 region: CASSYGSSGGETQYF. The CDR3 region has the DNA TGTGCCAGCAGTTACGGATCCAGCGGGGGGGAGACCCAGTACTTC.

This chain links TRBV9 with TRBJ2-2; perhaps TRBD2 as D (6 bases). CDR1 and CDR2 from the germline V gene are SGDLS and YYNGEE. CDR3 length equals 14 residues. Trimming shortened V by 5 bases and J by 4 bases, and 12 bases separated the two germline ends. The CDR3 loop is CASRSAGTTGELFF. Written as DNA, the CDR3 is TGTGCCAGCAGGTCGGCGGGAACCACCGGGGAGCTGTTTTTT.

The chain uses TRBV19 and TRBJ2-5, with a weak D call TRBD2 (6 bases). V lost 2 bases and J 6 bases, leaving 19 bases between the germline ends. The CDR3 totals 16 residues. Germline assignment: CDR1 LNHDA and CDR2 SQIVND (reference sequence). CDR3 DNA: TGTGCCAGTAGTATATCTTGGGGGGTAAGGCGGAAGACCCAGTACTTC. Protein product: CASSISWGVRRKTQYF.

The CDR3 reads CASSPGEGQYF. The CDR3 region has the DNA TGTGCCAGCTCACCGGGGGAGGGCCAGTACTTC. The J gene is TRBJ2-5, the V gene TRBV18, with 7 bases that match TRBD2. This CDR3 has 11 residues. With 3 bases clipped from V and 10 bases from J, the junction kept 2 bases outside the gene matches. Germline CDR1 is KGHSH and CDR2 is LQKENI. Together with reference TRBV18 and TRBJ2-5, the CDR3 gives the full variable domain: NAGVMQNPRHLVRRRGQEARLRCSPMKGHSHVYWYRQLPEEGLKFMVYLQKENIIDESGMPKERFSAEFPKEGPSILRIQQVVRGDSAAYFCASSPGEGQYFGPGTRLLVL.

In the case of this clone: The sample holds other DNA sequences that translate to the same CDR3. V and J are TRBV7-3 and TRBJ2-7; D might be TRBD1 (6 bases). CDR1 and CDR2 from the germline V gene are SGHTA and FQGTGA. V was trimmed by 0 bases and J by 2 bases, leaving 11 bases between them. This CDR3 region has 15 residues. This CDR3 reads CASSLTGQGTYEQYF. For the CDR3, the DNA is TGTGCCAGCAGCTTAACTGGGCAGGGGACCTACGAGCAGTACTTC. The variable domain in full, with the rest retrieved from reference TRBV7-3 and TRBJ2-7, is GAGVSQTPSNKVTEKGKYVELRCDPISGHTALYWYRQSLGQGPEFLIYFQGTGAADDSGLPNDRFFAVRPEGSVSTLKIQRTERGDSAVYLCASSLTGQGTYEQYFGPGTRLTVT.

The chain recombines TRBV29-1 with TRBJ2-1; 10 bases are shared with TRBD2. The V segment lost 1 base and the J segment 1 base; nucleotides outside the gene matches: 13. This CDR3 region has 19 residues. The germline V gene encodes CDR1 SQVTM and CDR2 ANQGSEA. The CDR3 sequence is CSVEVRGLAGAGSYNEQFF. CDR3 DNA sequence: TGCAGCGTTGAAGTGAGGGGGCTAGCGGGAGCGGGGTCCTACAATGAGCAGTTCTTC.

A remark on this clone: Additional DNA sequences in this sample encode the identical CDR3. V and J are TRBV9 and TRBJ2-3; 9 nucleotides line up with TRBD2. The CDR3 covers 16 residues. The germline V gene encodes CDR1 SGDLS and CDR2 YYNGEE. V gave up 3 bases and J gave up 7 bases; unmatched junction bases: 12. CDR3 sequence (DNA): TGTGCCAGCAGCGCGGGGAATAGCGGGAGAATAAATACGCAGTATTTT. Translation gives CASSAGNSGRINTQYF.

This chain connects TRBV10-2 to TRBJ2-3, with 9 bases aligning to TRBD2. J lost 4 bases, V lost 3 bases, and 11 bases had no gene match. Germline V gene data show CDR1 as WSHSY and CDR2 as SAAADI. The CDR3 covers 17 residues. CDR3 sequence: CASSEPPSGMIADTQYF. The CDR3 bases are TGCGCCAGCAGTGAACCTCCTAGCGGGATGATCGCAGATACGCAGTATTTT.

V and J are TRBV4-3 and TRBJ2-1, with D possibly matching TRBD1 (5 bases). This CDR3 comprises 12 residues. Germline CDR1 reads LGHNA; CDR2 reads YSLEER. Trimming left V 3 bases short and J 15 bases short, with 15 bases between. CDR3: CASSQGQLRMFF. The CDR3 DNA reads as TGCGCCAGCAGCCAGGGGCAGTTGCGAATGTTCTTC.

The genes are TRBV7-2 and TRBJ1-5, with TRBD1 matching over 7 bases. From germline, CDR1 is SGHTA and CDR2 FQGNSA. The CDR3 extends over 17 amino acids. The junction had 10 bases not matched to a gene; V was cut back by 5 bases and J by 0 bases. CDR3 residues: CASSPRDSFYSNQPQHF. CDR3 coding DNA: TGTGCCAGCAGCCCTAGGGACAGTTTTTATAGCAATCAGCCCCAGCATTTT.

The rearrangement joins TRBV6-6 to TRBJ1-2; D ambiguous. The CDR3 runs 11 residues. Germline CDR1 and CDR2: MNHNY and SVGAGI (reference sequence). The V end lost 5 bases, the J end lost 5 bases, and 6 bases lay between the germline ends. The CDR3 protein is CASSHGYGYTF. The DNA of the CDR3 is TGTGCCAGCAGTCACGGGTATGGCTACACCTTC.